This T cell receptor (beta chain) was found in a study of T cells after posttransplantation cyclophosphamide. V lost 4 bases to trimming and J lost 3 bases, with 14 bases between them. The V gene's germline CDR1 is MNHNS and CDR2 SASEGT. This CDR3 region has 15 residues. Cyclophosphamide on days +3 and +4 followed busulfan-fludarabine conditioning and a marrow graft. The protocol was immunoSEQ multiplex PCR, while the TCRdb copy is restricted to in-frame clones and leaves out a portion. The sample lists 35,000 to 50,000 clones; about 92% were seen once. Sequenced here: PBMCs, sampled 62 days after allogeneic stem cell transplant with posttransplant cyclophosphamide. The clonotype originates from a male patient aged 60 to 75 who received an allogeneic stem cell transplant from a related donor and was CMV-positive. Some T cells may have come from the graft donor. This chain links TRBV6-1 with TRBJ2-3, with a possible D match to TRBD2 (6 bases). Here the CDR3 DNA reads TGTGCCAGCAGTGCGGGGGACTTTCAGACAGATACGCAGTATTTT. Its protein product is CASSAGDFQTDTQYF.